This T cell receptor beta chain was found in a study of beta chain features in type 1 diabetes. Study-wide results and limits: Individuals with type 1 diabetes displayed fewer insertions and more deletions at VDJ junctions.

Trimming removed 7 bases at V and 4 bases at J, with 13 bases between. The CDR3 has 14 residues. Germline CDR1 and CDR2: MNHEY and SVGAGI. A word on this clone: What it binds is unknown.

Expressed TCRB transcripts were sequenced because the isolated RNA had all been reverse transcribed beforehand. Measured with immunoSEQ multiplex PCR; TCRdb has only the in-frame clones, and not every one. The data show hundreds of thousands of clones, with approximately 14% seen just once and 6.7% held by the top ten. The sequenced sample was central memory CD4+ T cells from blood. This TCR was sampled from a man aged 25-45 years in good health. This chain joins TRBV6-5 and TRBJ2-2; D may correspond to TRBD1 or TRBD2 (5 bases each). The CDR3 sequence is CASTRKGSTGELFF. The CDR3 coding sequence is TGTGCCAGCACCCGTAAGGGGAGCACCGGGGAGCTGTTTTTT.